What follows are 27 T cell receptor beta chains derived from one specimen sequenced in a study of blood T cell repertoires in COVID-19. Sequencing used immunoSEQ multiplex PCR; TCRdb keeps in-frame clones, though not all of them. In the table there are 140,000 to 150,000 clones, roughly 90% of which are singletons. Sample: PBMCs or T cells enriched from blood (not recorded which). These receptor sequences come from a woman younger than 45 with acute COVID-19.

The chain is built from TRBV6-2 or TRBV6-3 and TRBJ1-1, with 8 nucleotides matching TRBD1. CDR1 and CDR2 (germline): MNHEY, SVGEGT. V lost 2 bases to trimming and J lost 4 bases; unmatched junction nucleotides: 9. The CDR3 loop spans 16 amino acids. CDR3 sequence reads: CASSYPGQGMGTEAFF. The CDR3 DNA follows: TGTGCCAGCAGTTACCCTGGACAGGGAATGGGCACTGAAGCTTTCTTT.

This sequence joins TRBV7-2 and TRBJ2-5, with TRBD2 as a possible D gene (6 bases). V dropped 0 bases and J dropped 1 base, with 12 bases sitting between them. Germline V gene sequence: CDR1 SGHTA, CDR2 FQGNSA. The CDR3 has 16 amino acids. Here the CDR3 DNA reads TGTGCCAGCAGCTTAGCGGGCGGTAGCGGCCAAGAGACCCAGTACTTC. Amino acids: CASSLAGGSGQETQYF.

This chain links TRBV10-3 with TRBJ2-1; D may be TRBD2 (5 bases). Germline CDR1 and CDR2: ENHRY and SYGVKD. The CDR3 totals 13 residues. V shed 6 bases and J shed 0 bases, with 6 bases lying between them. CDR3: CAISRDSYNEQFF. The CDR3 nucleotides read TGTGCCATCAGCCGGGACTCCTACAATGAGCAGTTCTTC.

The chain couples TRBV2 to TRBJ1-5; possible D gene TRBD1, 6 bases. Trimming left V 7 bases short and J 1 base short, with 8 bases between. CDR3 length: 13 amino acids. Germline V gives CDR1 SNHLY, CDR2 FYNNEI. The CDR3 here is CASNRESNQPQHF. The CDR3 DNA is TGTGCCAGCAACAGGGAAAGCAATCAGCCCCAGCATTTT.

V gene TRBV15 combines with J gene TRBJ1-1, with D maybe TRBD1 (6 bases). Germline V gene data show CDR1 as LNHNV and CDR2 as YYDKDF (reference sequence). The CDR3 is 16 residues long. V lost 0 bases and J 1 base, leaving 12 bases between the germline ends. Here the CDR3 reads CATSRDLTGRNTEAFF. CDR3 DNA sequence: TGTGCCACCAGCAGAGATCTAACAGGGAGGAACACTGAAGCTTTCTTT.

The chain is built from TRBV11-3 and TRBJ2-2; D is perhaps TRBD1 (6 bases). V dropped 7 bases and J dropped 4 bases, with 16 bases sitting between them. CDR3 length: 15 amino acids. Per germline, CDR1 SGHNT and CDR2 YENEEA. CDR3 loop: CASTLGGSTTGELFF. CDR3 coding DNA: TGTGCCAGCACACTAGGGGGTTCAACCACCGGGGAGCTGTTTTTT.

The V and J genes are TRBV6-2 or TRBV6-3 and TRBJ2-3; TRBD1 might be the D (6 bases). The germline V gene has CDR1 MNHEY and CDR2 SVGEGT. The CDR3 contains 15 residues. Trimming shortened V by 6 bases and J by 8 bases, and 21 bases separated the two germline ends. The CDR3 region is CASSLRSALGGTQYF. The CDR3 DNA is TGTGCCAGCAGCTTACGGTCCGCGTTAGGGGGTACGCAGTATTTT.

In this sample, this clone turned up once. V usage is TRBV10-3 and J usage is TRBJ1-6; D uncertain. V lost 6 bases to trimming and J lost 10 bases, with 13 bases between them. The germline V gene encodes CDR1 ENHRY and CDR2 SYGVKD. The CDR3 length is 13 residues. CDR3 coding DNA: TGTGCCATCAGCCCCGAGGAGAGCTCACCCCTCCACTTT. This codes for CAISPEESSPLHF.

J is TRBJ1-2 and V is TRBV4-1; a weak D match, TRBD1 (6 bases). V dropped 1 base and J dropped 5 bases, with 20 bases sitting between them. The CDR3 has 17 residues. Germline CDR1 reads MGHRA; CDR2 reads YSYEKL. CDR3 region: CASSQVGAGPLEYGYTF. In DNA, the CDR3 is TGCGCCAGCAGCCAAGTGGGGGCCGGGCCCCTCGAGTATGGCTACACCTTC.

The gene calls are TRBV28 and TRBJ2-5; tentative D call: TRBD1 (6 bases). CDR1 MDHEN and CDR2 SYDVKM come from the germline V gene. The CDR3 contains 13 residues. The V end lost 9 bases, the J end lost 1 base, and 12 bases lay between the germline ends. The CDR3 DNA sequence: TGTGCCAGACGAGGACAGCTCCAAGAGACCCAGTACTTC. Its translation: CARRGQLQETQYF.

This chain connects TRBV4-3 to TRBJ1-5; 7 nucleotides match TRBD1. The CDR3 runs 17 residues. Germline V gives CDR1 LGHNA, CDR2 YSLEER. J gave up 3 bases and V 0 bases, and 8 bases lay outside the gene matches. The DNA of the CDR3 is TGCGCCAGCAGCCAAGACCTCACAGGGGACAACAATCAGCCCCAGCATTTT. The encoded protein is CASSQDLTGDNNQPQHF.

The rearrangement links TRBV10-3 to TRBJ2-7, with a possible D match to TRBD1 (6 bases). The CDR3 covers 14 residues. Trimming removed 1 base from V and 3 bases from J, with 10 bases in between. Germline values: CDR1 ENHRY, CDR2 SYGVKD. This CDR3 is CAISEYQGYYEQYF. DNA of the CDR3: TGTGCCATCAGTGAGTACCAGGGGTACTACGAGCAGTACTTC.

The gene calls are TRBV18 and TRBJ2-7, with a possible D match to TRBD1 (6 bases). CDR3 size: 13 residues. Between the trimmed V and J ends, which lost 9 bases and 2 bases, there was a span of 14 bases. Looked up from germline, CDR1 is KGHSH and CDR2 is LQKENI. Here the CDR3 reads CASQQGQTYEQYF. The DNA of the CDR3 is TGTGCCAGTCAACAAGGACAGACCTACGAGCAGTACTTC.

The V gene is TRBV19, the J gene TRBJ2-3, with TRBD1 matching 9 bases. The length of the CDR3 is 15 residues. Germline CDR1 LNHDA, CDR2 SQIVND (reference sequence). The ends lost 7 bases at V and 0 bases at J; junction bases unmatched: 5. CDR3 protein: CASTDRGTSTDTQYF. CDR3 DNA sequence: TGTGCCAGTACCGACAGGGGGACTAGCACAGATACGCAGTATTTT.

The gene calls are TRBV6-2 or TRBV6-3 and TRBJ2-7; 10 bases match TRBD2. V shed 5 bases, J shed 3 bases, and the junction held 1 base outside the gene matches. The CDR3 length is 13 residues. Germline CDR1 MNHEY, CDR2 SVGEGT. The CDR3 DNA follows: TGTGCCAGCAGTCAGCGGGAGGGCTACGAGCAGTACTTC. This translates into CASSQREGYEQYF.

The gene calls are TRBV18 and TRBJ2-1; possibly TRBD2 for D (5 bases). The CDR3 has 15 residues. The V and J ends lost 1 base and 6 bases respectively, with 13 bases between them. Germline lookup yields CDR1 KGHSH and CDR2 LQKENI. The CDR3 DNA sequence: TGTGCCAGCTCACCACTCGGACTTCCTCCCAATGAGCAGTTCTTC. Translated: CASSPLGLPPNEQFF.

This clone turned up a few times. The J gene is TRBJ2-5, the V gene TRBV5-4, with D unresolved. Trimming shortened V by 4 bases and J by 3 bases, and 16 bases separated the two germline ends. There are 15 residues in the CDR3. CDR1 is SGHNT and CDR2 is YYREEE in the germline V gene (reference sequence). The DNA for the CDR3 is TGTGCCAGCAGCAGACGATCAAGAGGCGAAGAGACCCAGTACTTC. Translating gives CASSRRSRGEETQYF.

V gene TRBV13 combines with J gene TRBJ2-3; 7 bases fit TRBD2. Germline values: CDR1 PRHDT, CDR2 FYEKMQ (reference sequence). The CDR3 spans 13 residues. J lost 8 bases, V lost 5 bases, and 7 bases had no gene match. The CDR3 DNA is TGTGCCAGCAGCCCCAGTGGGGGGGGTACGCAGTATTTT. Protein sequence: CASSPSGGGTQYF. Drawing the rest from reference TRBV13 and TRBJ2-3, the complete variable domain is AAGVIQSPRHLIKEKRETATLKCYPIPRHDTVYWYQQGPGQDPQFLISFYEKMQSDKGSIPDRFSAQQFSDYHSELNMSSLELGDSALYFCASSPSGGGTQYFGPGTRLTVL.

The chain recombines TRBV6-4 with TRBJ1-5, with D maybe TRBD1 (5 bases). The germline V gene encodes CDR1 MRHNA and CDR2 SNTAGT. The V end was cut by 0 bases, the J end by 5 bases, with 17 bases between. This CDR3 has 17 residues. In nucleotides, the CDR3 is TGTGCCAGCAGTGACTCGATGAGGGGCGGGGAGGATCAGCCCCAGCATTTT. It encodes CASSDSMRGGEDQPQHF.

This chain links TRBV7-2 with TRBJ2-1; maybe TRBD2 (5 bases). Germline CDR1 and CDR2: SGHTA and FQGNSA. The V end was cut by 5 bases, the J end by 0 bases, with 14 bases between. The CDR3 runs to 16 residues. CDR3 region: CASSTDGGSSYNEQFF. The CDR3 region has the DNA TGTGCCAGCAGCACAGACGGTGGGAGCTCCTACAATGAGCAGTTCTTC. The complete variable domain, with remaining parts taken from reference TRBV7-2 and TRBJ2-1, reads GAGVSQSPSNKVTEKGKDVELRCDPISGHTALYWYRQSLGQGLEFLIYFQGNSAPDKSGLPSDRFSAERTGGSVSTLTIQRTQQEDSAVYLCASSTDGGSSYNEQFFGPGTRLTVL.

The V call is TRBV18, the J call TRBJ1-2; D is uncertain. Trimming took off 0 bases at V and 3 bases at J, with 8 bases between the two ends. CDR1 KGHSH and CDR2 LQKENI come from the germline V gene. The length of the CDR3 is 14 residues. The chain's CDR3 is CASSPPGVDYGYTF. The CDR3 nucleotides read TGTGCCAGCTCACCACCCGGGGTGGACTATGGCTACACCTTC.

The V gene is TRBV6-2 or TRBV6-3, the J gene TRBJ2-3; 10 bases line up with TRBD2. Germline V gene sequence: CDR1 MNHEY, CDR2 SVGEGT. V was pared by 2 bases and J by 0 bases, with 8 bases of the junction left unmatched. CDR3 length: 18 amino acids. The CDR3 spells CASSYGSGRAASTDTQYF. The CDR3 DNA follows: TGTGCCAGCAGTTACGGGAGCGGGAGGGCCGCAAGCACAGATACGCAGTATTTT.

The chain has TRBV18 and TRBJ2-1; 13 bases align to TRBD2. Trimming cost V 3 bases and J 4 bases; bases outside gene matches: 21. Germline CDR1 KGHSH, CDR2 LQKENI. The CDR3 consists of 22 residues. This chain's CDR3 is CASSPTSGTPGGTSGAYNEQFF. The DNA of the CDR3 is TGTGCCAGCTCACCTACCTCCGGGACACCTGGGGGGACTAGCGGGGCATACAATGAGCAGTTCTTC.

This chain uses TRBV5-4 with TRBJ2-7; TRBD2 might be the D (6 bases). CDR1 and CDR2 (germline): SGHNT, YYREEE (reference sequence). Trimming removed 0 bases from V and 7 bases from J, with 11 bases in between. CDR3 size: 13 residues. CDR3 DNA sequence: TGTGCCAGCAGCTTGGGACTAGTGGATGAGCAGTACTTC. This encodes CASSLGLVDEQYF.

The CDR3, as DNA: TGTGCCAGCAGCTCCAGGGGGCAAACTGAAGCTTTCTTT. Protein sequence: CASSSRGQTEAFF. V gene TRBV9 combines with J gene TRBJ1-1; the match to TRBD1 covers 8 bases. The J segment lost 5 bases and the V segment lost 4 bases, leaving 4 bases of the junction unmatched. The germline V gene has CDR1 SGDLS and CDR2 YYNGEE. The CDR3 totals 13 residues.

The chain recombines TRBV18 with TRBJ2-1; 13 bases match TRBD2. The germline CDR1 and CDR2 sequences are KGHSH and LQKENI. V lost 5 bases, J lost 6 bases, and 13 bases stayed unmatched. This CDR3 region has 18 residues. The CDR3 reads CASSVRTSGRNQGNEQFF. CDR3 bases: TGTGCCAGCTCAGTCCGGACTAGCGGGAGAAATCAGGGCAATGAGCAGTTCTTC.

This clone was recorded a few times. V gene TRBV19 combines with J gene TRBJ2-2; 9 nucleotides line up with TRBD1. The ends lost 3 bases at V and 5 bases at J; junction bases unmatched: 4. This CDR3 is 15 amino acids long. CDR1 and CDR2 from the germline V gene are LNHDA and SQIVND (reference sequence). CDR3 DNA sequence: TGTGCCAGTAGTATCACAGGGGGCTGGACCGGGGAGCTGTTTTTT. It codes for CASSITGGWTGELFF.